The clone carrying this T cell receptor (beta chain) was found a few times. The antigen is undetermined. The data stem from a study of T cell repertoires in cytomegalovirus infection. TCRdb called the reads again in MiXCR, with one record for every CDR3 protein. The data hold approximately 310,000 distinct CDR3 sequences, with around 25% observed a single time. The CDR3 sequence is 15 residues long. The V and J ends lost 5 bases and 3 bases, in that order; junction bases with no gene match: 10. Germline assignment: CDR1 SGHTA and CDR2 FQGTGA. Sample: cultured PBMCs, taken from culture after CMV antigen stimulation. This receptor was obtained from a human donor in good health (CMV status not recorded). Some clones in this sample may be carry-over from other donors' samples. V and J are TRBV7-3 and TRBJ2-7, with 7 bases fitting TRBD2. The chain's CDR3 is CASSPYPAGVYEQYF. The CDR3 DNA sequence: TGTGCCAGCAGCCCCTATCCTGCGGGGGTCTACGAGCAGTACTTC. The full variable domain, rest sourced from reference TRBV7-3 and TRBJ2-7, is GAGVSQTPSNKVTEKGKYVELRCDPISGHTALYWYRQSLGQGPEFLIYFQGTGAADDSGLPNDRFFAVRPEGSVSTLKIQRTERGDSAVYLCASSPYPAGVYEQYFGPGTRLTVT.